The entry below gives a single T cell receptor beta chain sequence along with its context. The data derive from a study of T cells in Graves' hyperthyroidism and ophthalmopathy. Amplified TCR beta CDR3 regions derived from RNA transcripts. First-round RT-PCR of the TCR CDR3 relied on the HTBI primer set. MiXCR, run by TCRdb on the multiplex PCR reads, gives a single entry per CDR3 protein. The data show hundreds of thousands of distinct CDR3 sequences, approximately 14% seen once. A patient was excluded if there was uncontrolled infection, other autoimmune disease, pregnancy or lactation. V shed 1 base and J shed 0 bases, with 13 bases lying between them. This CDR3 region has 16 residues. Looked up from germline, CDR1 is DFQATT and CDR2 is SNEGSKA (reference sequence).

Input material: blood. This clonotype was obtained from a woman aged 50 to 60 with Graves' ophthalmopathy. The gene calls are TRBV20-1 and TRBJ2-4, with D tentatively TRBD2 (6 bases). This CDR3 is CSARAGSGLAKNIQYF. CDR3 nucleotide sequence: TGCAGTGCTAGAGCCGGGAGCGGACTAGCCAAAAACATTCAGTACTTC.